This T cell receptor beta chain stems from a study of T cells after yellow fever vaccination (dated by TCRdb to 2018 to 2020). Describing the broader study: The SMART-Seq v4 Ultra Low Input RNA kit was used to prepare libraries from fractions with low cell numbers. To track T-cell clones before and after primary and booster YFV17D yellow fever vaccination, bulk TCR alpha and beta repertoires were sequenced longitudinally. The cohort comprised two healthy male donors, one aged 18 to 29 and one aged 30 to 40 years. Blood was drawn at multiple timepoints before and after primary and secondary immunization, with bulk PBMC replicates and cell subsets isolated.

TCR cDNA was synthesized by 5'RACE template switching, through which a universal primer site and unique molecular identifiers were introduced. Priming for cDNA synthesis came from both the TCR alpha and TCR beta constant segments. Libraries were amplified in two PCR steps, with sample barcodes and sequencing adapters added in the second step. Libraries were sequenced on Illumina HiSeq 2500 (2x100 bp) or NovaSeq (2x150 bp). Turning to the authors' computational methods: MIGEC was used to demultiplex reads and collapse the reads into UMI consensus sequences, and MiXCR was used for V(D)J alignment. Vaccine-responding clonotypes were defined with edgeR using replicate PBMC samples, requiring FDR below 0.01 and a log2 fold change above 5 up to day 15. Bulk clonotypes were assigned CD4 or CD8 identity according to which sequenced CD4 or CD8 repertoire held them at higher abundance. The public reads were quality trimmed at Q25 with fastp and then assembled into clones with MiXCR by TCRdb, keeping productive beta chains. Each entry merges the rows of one CDR3 protein and shows their most common DNA and genes. For this entry, the V and J calls and clone size follow TCRdb and not the study's own pipeline. The sample data list over 150,000 distinct CDR3 sequences, and approximately 6% of these were observed just once. 2.9% of the sample goes to the ten largest clones.

The treatment or condition label here, explained by the study, means: live attenuated yellow fever vaccine strain. PBMCs were isolated from peripheral blood using a standard Ficoll-Paque protocol. CD4 and CD8 T-cell fractions were isolated with Dynabeads CD4 and CD8 positive selection kits. RNA was extracted with TriZol from bulk PBMCs, CD4 and CD8 fractions, and dextramer-positive and dextramer-negative fractions. Overall study results and their limits: Computational filtering was required because FACS-sorted repertoires could contain abundant contaminating clonotypes from the bulk population. A small share of clonotypes was detected in both CD4 and CD8 compartments, with the overlap likely arising from convergent recombination. The study included only a couple of donors, which limits how far the findings can be generalized. After the booster, most of the clones that had expanded following primary vaccination were detected again (roughly 96% of CD4 and around nine tenths of CD8), which suggests that memory was broadly maintained. Compared with the primary T-cell response, the secondary T-cell response was weaker but faster, peaking on day 5 rather than day 15.

Many counts were recorded for this clonotype. The target of this receptor is not known. No base-level quality is on record; no much larger clone is a single base apart. V trim: 7 bases; J trim: 9 bases; unmatched bases: 9. The germline V gene specifies SNHLY as CDR1 and FYNNEI as CDR2. Its CDR3 holds 13 amino acids, cysteine through phenylalanine. The read is trimmed to its CDR3 DNA, 39 bases read in frame from base 1. Here the chain combines TRBV2 and TRBJ2-3, with 8 bases in between that match TRBD2. The sequence derives from a man aged 18 to 30 who received the YFV17D yellow fever vaccine. The sequences come from CD4+ T cells sorted from PBMCs, collected on the day of the first yellow fever vaccination. The DNA reads TGTGCCAGCAAACCCGGGGGGGCTACGACGCAGTATTTT. Its translation reads: CASKPGGATTQYF.